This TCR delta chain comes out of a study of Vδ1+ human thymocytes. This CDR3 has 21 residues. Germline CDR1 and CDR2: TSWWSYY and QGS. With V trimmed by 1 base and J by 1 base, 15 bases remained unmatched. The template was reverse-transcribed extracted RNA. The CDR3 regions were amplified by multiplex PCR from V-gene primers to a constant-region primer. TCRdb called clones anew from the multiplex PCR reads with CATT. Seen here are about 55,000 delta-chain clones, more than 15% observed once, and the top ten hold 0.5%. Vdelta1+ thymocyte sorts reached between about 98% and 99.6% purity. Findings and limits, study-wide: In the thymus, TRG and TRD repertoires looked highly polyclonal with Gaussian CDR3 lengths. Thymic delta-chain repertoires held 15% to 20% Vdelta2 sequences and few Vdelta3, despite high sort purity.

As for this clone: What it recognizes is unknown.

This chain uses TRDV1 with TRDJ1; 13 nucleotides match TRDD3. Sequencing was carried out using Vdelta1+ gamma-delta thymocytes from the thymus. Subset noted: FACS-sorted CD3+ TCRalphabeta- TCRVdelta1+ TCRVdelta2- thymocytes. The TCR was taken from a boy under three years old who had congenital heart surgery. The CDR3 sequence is CALGEPTPYWGIRRSTDKLIF. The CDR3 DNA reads TGTGCTCTTGGGGAACCTACCCCGTACTGGGGGATACGCCGTAGCACCGATAAACTCATCTTT.